The rows below give T cell receptor beta chains drawn from one sample of a study of shared clonotypes between healthy human individuals. Data came from immunoSEQ multiplex PCR; TCRdb stores just in-frame clones and leaves some out. The sample lists 2 million to 2.5 million clones, 93% occurring once. Material: naive CD8+ T cells from PBMCs. Source of these receptors: a man aged 18 to 35 in good health. Some clones in this sample may be carry-over from other donors' samples. Both conserved end residues are part of each CDR3. The D gene is left open where the match is weak. Where a row states a size, it is once, few, many or the class of an expanded clone; other rows omit it.

J gene,clone size,V gene,D gene,CDR3 length,CDR3 protein
TRBJ2-1,-,TRBV7-9,-,17,CASSSPKGGIVYNEQFF
TRBJ2-7,-,TRBV29-1,TRBD2,13,CSVGGGTSYEQYF
TRBJ2-1,-,TRBV12-5,-,12,CASGPERNEQFF
TRBJ1-3,once,TRBV7-7,-,15,CASSLEYGPGNTIYF
TRBJ2-7,-,TRBV9,TRBD2,15,CASSVSGVAGHEQYF
TRBJ2-7,-,TRBV4-1,-,13,CASSQRVGYEQYF
TRBJ2-3,-,TRBV4-2,-,16,CASSQDTGSGTDTQYF
TRBJ1-1,-,TRBV19,TRBD1,14,CASRSGGEVTEAFF
TRBJ1-5,-,TRBV4-1,-,16,CASSQAPGQRDQPQHF
TRBJ1-2,-,TRBV7-6,TRBD1,13,CATSPGQDYGYTF
TRBJ2-7,-,TRBV30,TRBD2,15,CAWSVGAGMAYEQYF
TRBJ1-1,-,TRBV5-4,TRBD1,16,CASSPRTGLRSTEAFF
TRBJ2-1,-,TRBV27,TRBD1,15,CASIAGTGFFDEQFF
TRBJ2-3,-,TRBV4-1,-,15,CASSLEPRGTDTQYF
TRBJ1-5,-,TRBV4-2,-,18,CASSQDPLDSVGNQPQHF